These 20 T cell receptor beta chains share one sample of origin, sequenced in a study of human T cells and chemical hapten exposure. The time point: pre-sensitization, week 0. Sample treatment: therapeutic diphenylcyclopropenone sensitization with weekly scalp DPC. TCRdb fed the RACE reads into MiXCR, producing one record per CDR3 protein. This table has about 350,000 distinct CDR3 sequences, about 5% appearing once. Specimen: whole blood, collected in connection with sensitization to the hapten diphenylcyclopropenone (DPC). The receptors were gathered from a woman aged 18 to 35 with alopecia areata. Some clones in this sample may be carry-over from other donors' samples.

V and J are TRBV20-1 and TRBJ2-4; D is tentatively TRBD1 or TRBD2 (5 bases each). Trimming stripped 3 bases from V and 8 bases from J, with 14 bases between. This CDR3 has 13 residues. The germline V gene encodes CDR1 DFQATT and CDR2 SNEGSKA (reference sequence). The CDR3 region has the DNA TGCAGTGCTAGGGGTGGGGGTTGGGACATTCAGTACTTC. It codes for CSARGGGWDIQYF.

This clonotype occurred many times. The V gene is TRBV28, the J gene TRBJ2-3, with D tentatively TRBD1 (5 bases). CDR3 length: 17 amino acids. V lost 2 bases and J 0 bases, leaving 15 bases between the germline ends. CDR1 and CDR2 from the germline V gene are MDHEN and SYDVKM. CDR3 DNA sequence: TGTGCCAGCAGTTTACTACAGACAGCCAGTAGCACAGATACGCAGTATTTT. It yields the protein CASSLLQTASSTDTQYF.

Many counts were recorded for this clonotype. J is TRBJ1-6 and V is TRBV5-1; 7 bases agree with TRBD1. The germline CDR1 and CDR2 sequences are SGHRS and YFSETQ. V shed 7 bases and J 0 bases; nucleotides not matched to a gene: 19. The CDR3 loop spans 20 amino acids. Here the CDR3 DNA reads TGCGCCAGCGGCGAACGGACAGGAACAAACTCTTCCTCCTATAATTCACCCCTCCACTTT. Its translation is CASGERTGTNSSSYNSPLHF.

V and J are TRBV6-5 and TRBJ2-1; 7 bases line up with TRBD1. With V trimmed by 0 bases and J by 2 bases, 4 bases remained unmatched. The CDR3 consists of 16 residues. Looked up from germline, CDR1 is MNHEY and CDR2 is SVGAGI. The CDR3 protein is CASSYSGQLTYNEQFF. CDR3 nucleotide sequence: TGTGCCAGCAGTTACTCGGGACAGCTTACCTACAATGAGCAGTTCTTC.

There are many counts of this clonotype. The V call is TRBV4-1, the J call TRBJ2-3; 8 positions match TRBD2. The V gene end was trimmed by 1 base and the J gene end by 6 bases; junction bases not matched to a gene: 0. The CDR3 sequence is 13 residues long. The germline V gene encodes CDR1 MGHRA and CDR2 YSYEKL. DNA for the CDR3: TGCGCCAGCAGCCAAGGGACTAGCGATACGCAGTATTTT. This sequence encodes CASSQGTSDTQYF.

The CDR3 coding sequence is TGTGCCACCGCCAGGACCTACACCGGGGAGCTGTTTTTT. It is translated as CATARTYTGELFF. The chain links TRBV6-2 or TRBV6-3 to TRBJ2-2; D uncertain. Per germline, CDR1 MNHEY and CDR2 SVGEGT. Trimming left V 10 bases short and J 3 bases short, with 12 bases between. CDR3 length: 13 residues.

This chain uses TRBV4-1 with TRBJ1-2, with D possibly TRBD1 on 5 matching bases. The CDR3 length is 18 residues. Trimming stripped 4 bases from V and 6 bases from J, with 27 bases between. Per germline, CDR1 MGHRA and CDR2 YSYEKL. The CDR3 DNA reads as TGCGCCAGCAGCCCCGGAGCCTGGCAGGGTGCCAATGAACATGGCTACACCTTC. Its translation is CASSPGAWQGANEHGYTF.

The J gene is TRBJ2-3, the V gene TRBV6-2 or TRBV6-3, with TRBD2 identical over 7 bases. The CDR3 loop spans 13 amino acids. Looked up from germline, CDR1 is MNHEY and CDR2 is SVGEGT. The junction had 0 bases not matched to a gene; V was cut back by 2 bases and J by 4 bases. The CDR3 nucleotides read TGTGCCAGCAGTTACGGGGGGGCAGATACGCAGTATTTT. Its protein is CASSYGGADTQYF.

This clonotype turned up a few times. V usage is TRBV6-1 and J usage is TRBJ2-7, with D tentatively TRBD1 or TRBD2 (5 bases each). The CDR3 totals 16 residues. The V end lost 3 bases, the J end lost 6 bases, and 21 bases lay between the germline ends. Germline loops: CDR1 MNHNS, CDR2 SASEGT. CDR3 sequence: CASSDDPPGWDVEQYF. The CDR3 DNA is TGTGCCAGCAGTGATGACCCCCCGGGCTGGGACGTCGAGCAGTACTTC.

This clonotype has just a few counts. This chain joins TRBV7-9 and TRBJ1-3; the match to TRBD1 covers 9 bases. V shed 3 bases, J shed 0 bases, and the junction held 3 bases outside the gene matches. The CDR3 has 16 amino acids. Germline assignment: CDR1 SEHNR and CDR2 FQNEAQ (reference sequence). The CDR3 DNA sequence: TGTGCCAGCAGCTTCCACAGGGGGCCCTCTGGAAACACCATATATTTT. It codes for CASSFHRGPSGNTIYF.

The chain is built from TRBV7-6 and TRBJ1-1; a possible D gene is TRBD1 (5 bases). The CDR3 contains 14 residues. Germline V gene data show CDR1 as SGHVS and CDR2 as FNYEAQ. V lost 5 bases, J lost 6 bases, and 16 bases lay in between. The DNA of the CDR3 is TGTGCCAGCAGCCCCGGGGCCTCAGACGCTGAAGCTTTCTTT. Translated, it gives CASSPGASDAEAFF.

This rearrangement joins TRBV6-5 to TRBJ2-1; 7 nucleotides agree with TRBD2. This CDR3 comprises 16 residues. From germline, CDR1 is MNHEY and CDR2 SVGAGI. V gave up 5 bases and J gave up 2 bases; unmatched junction bases: 9. The CDR3 DNA reads as TGTGCCAGCAGTCCCAGCGGGGCCTTTACCTACAATGAGCAGTTCTTC. Amino acids: CASSPSGAFTYNEQFF.

In this sample, this clonotype turned up a few times. CDR3 sequence (DNA): TGTGCCAGCAGTCCCAAGGGCGCGGGGGGATACAATGAGCAGTTCTTC. Translated, it gives CASSPKGAGGYNEQFF. V is TRBV6-2 or TRBV6-3 and J is TRBJ2-1, with TRBD2 matching 8 bases. V shed 5 bases, J shed 4 bases, and the junction held 10 bases outside the gene matches. The CDR3 length is 16 residues. CDR1 and CDR2 (germline): MNHEY, SVGEGT.

The chain couples TRBV7-3 to TRBJ2-2; TRBD1 matches at 8 bases. Germline CDR1 SGHTA, CDR2 FQGTGA. This CDR3 region has 16 residues. The J segment lost 4 bases and the V segment lost 4 bases, leaving 8 bases of the junction unmatched. The CDR3: CASSSTTGARTGELFF. CDR3 DNA: TGTGCCAGCAGCTCCACGACAGGGGCCCGCACCGGGGAGCTGTTTTTT.

The sample holds many counts of this clonotype. V usage is TRBV4-3 and J usage is TRBJ2-3; a weak D match, TRBD2 (6 bases). The CDR3 consists of 17 residues. CDR1 and CDR2 from the germline V gene are LGHNA and YSLEER. Trimming took 0 bases from V and 0 from J, leaving 13 bases between them. As DNA, the CDR3 is TGCGCCAGCAGCCAAGAGGGAGGACGGGGAAGCACAGATACGCAGTATTTT. Protein sequence: CASSQEGGRGSTDTQYF.

The chain recombines TRBV12-3 or TRBV12-4 with TRBJ1-5; a weak D match, TRBD1 (5 bases). This CDR3 contains 14 residues. Trimming took off 4 bases at V and 3 bases at J, with 10 bases between the two ends. The CDR3 sequence is CASSSDGHNQPQHF. CDR3 DNA sequence: TGTGCCAGCAGTTCGGACGGACACAATCAGCCCCAGCATTTT.

The rearrangement links TRBV5-1 to TRBJ1-1; D is unresolved. In germline, CDR1 is SGHRS, CDR2 YFSETQ. The CDR3 spans 14 residues. V dropped 1 base and J dropped 1 base, with 8 bases sitting between them. CDR3 in DNA: TGCGCCAGCAGCTTGTGGGCAGGGAACACTGAAGCTTTCTTT. Translation: CASSLWAGNTEAFF. The full variable domain, in which reference TRBV5-1 and TRBJ1-1 provide the parts outside the CDR3, is KAGVTQTPRYLIKTRGQQVTLSCSPISGHRSVSWYQQTPGQGLQFLFEYFSETQRNKGNFPGRFSGRQFSNSRSEMNVSTLELGDSALYLCASSLWAGNTEAFFGQGTRLTVV.

The chain is built from TRBV20-1 and TRBJ1-6, with a weak D call TRBD1 (5 bases). Between the trimmed V and J ends, which lost 3 bases and 1 base, there was a span of 10 bases. This CDR3 has 15 residues. Per germline, CDR1 DFQATT and CDR2 SNEGSKA (reference sequence). CDR3 DNA: TGCAGTGCTAGGGGGGTAGGGTCCTATAATTCACCCCTCCACTTT. Translation: CSARGVGSYNSPLHF.

Concerning this clonotype itself: Just one base apart from a much larger clone, this may be a read error. This rearrangement joins TRBV3-1 to TRBJ2-5; TRBD2 aligns across 13 bases. Germline CDR1 reads LGHDT; CDR2 reads YNNKEL (reference sequence). This CDR3 region has 15 residues. V dropped 4 bases and J dropped 7; count of bases not matched to a gene: 6. CDR3 coding DNA: TGTGCCAGCAGCCTCGGACTAGCGGGGGTGGGGACCCAGTACTTC. It yields the protein CASSLGLAGVGTQYF.

This clonotype has ten or more counts. This chain links TRBV7-2 with TRBJ2-7; D not resolved. The V gene lost 5 bases and the J gene lost 3 bases, with 5 bases spanning the gap. From germline, CDR1 is SGHTA and CDR2 FQGNSA. The CDR3 is made up of 11 amino acids. Here the CDR3 reads CASSLYYEQYF. CDR3 nucleotide sequence: TGTGCCAGCAGCCTCTACTACGAGCAGTACTTC.